These 27 T cell receptor beta chains originate from one sample sequenced in a study of blood T cell repertoires in COVID-19 (dated by TCRdb to about 2020). The library was produced with the immunoSEQ multiplex PCR assay. TCRdb re-hosts the immuneACCESS table, in-frame sequences only. Its copies lack some clones; in the studies checked, an unresolved V gene accounts for under half of them, and the cause for the rest is not known. Recorded for this sample are roughly 460,000 clones; around 90% of them occurred a single time. The ten largest clones capture roughly 0.87% of the sample. Sequenced input: peripheral blood. These receptor sequences come from a man between 18 and 29 years old with COVID-19, enrolled during active disease.

The chain couples TRBV6-1 to TRBJ1-3, with D perhaps TRBD1 (6 bases). The CDR3 totals 16 residues. V lost 6 bases and J 1 base, leaving 16 bases between the germline ends. The germline CDR1 and CDR2 sequences are MNHNS and SASEGT. Here the CDR3 DNA reads TGTGCCAGCAGGGAAAGTTTGGGGGCTTCTGGAAACACCATATATTTT. Translation: CASRESLGASGNTIYF.

This clone appeared once. The genes are TRBV7-6 and TRBJ2-2; a weak D match, TRBD1 (6 bases). Trimming took 5 bases from V and 2 from J, leaving 12 bases between them. CDR3 length equals 15 residues. Germline V lookup: CDR1 SGHVS, CDR2 FNYEAQ. The CDR3: CASSARTANTGELFF. For the CDR3, the DNA is TGTGCCAGCAGCGCCCGGACAGCAAACACCGGGGAGCTGTTTTTT.

The chain employs TRBV11-2 and TRBJ1-2; 8 bases line up with TRBD1. The germline V gene encodes CDR1 SGHAT and CDR2 FQNNGV. The CDR3 has 15 amino acids. The V and J ends lost 2 bases and 3 bases, in that order; junction bases with no gene match: 5. The CDR3 DNA is TGTGCCAGCAGCTTATATCAGGGGGCCCACTATGGCTACACCTTC. Translating it yields CASSLYQGAHYGYTF.

This chain connects TRBV6-5 to TRBJ2-6; D is uncertain. Germline-derived CDR1 and CDR2 are MNHEY and SVGAGI. V was shortened by 7 bases and J by 3 bases, with 10 bases between the two germline ends. The CDR3 sequence is 14 residues long. As DNA, the CDR3 is TGTGCCAGCAATCCCACCGGTGGGGCCAACGTCCTGACTTTC. The encoded protein is CASNPTGGANVLTF.

The V call is TRBV19, the J call TRBJ2-7; 10 bases are a match to TRBD2. Germline assignment: CDR1 LNHDA and CDR2 SQIVND (reference sequence). The CDR3 consists of 17 residues. V trimming: 6 bases; J trimming: 0 bases; junction bases outside the gene matches: 11. Here the CDR3 reads CASSDLPGLAYSYEQYF. In DNA, the CDR3 is TGTGCCAGTAGCGATCTCCCGGGACTAGCGTACTCCTACGAGCAGTACTTC.

The chain couples TRBV28 to TRBJ2-2, with D hard to call. Germline assignment: CDR1 MDHEN and CDR2 SYDVKM. This CDR3 comprises 15 residues. The V gene lost 4 bases and the J gene lost 4 bases, with 13 bases spanning the gap. This CDR3 is CASSSPSVFTGELFF. The CDR3 coding sequence is TGTGCCAGCAGTTCCCCCAGCGTATTCACCGGGGAGCTGTTTTTT.

This clone was counted once. The rearrangement links TRBV2 to TRBJ2-1; 15 bases line up with TRBD2. The CDR3 length is 14 residues. The J segment lost 15 bases and the V segment lost 7 bases, leaving 10 bases of the junction unmatched. Germline CDR1 and CDR2: SNHLY and FYNNEI. This CDR3 reads CASTGLAGGPWRFF. The CDR3 DNA reads TGTGCCAGCACAGGACTAGCGGGGGGGCCGTGGCGGTTCTTC.

This clone was seen just once. V usage is TRBV24-1 and J usage is TRBJ2-3; D is undetermined. The germline V gene has CDR1 KGHDR and CDR2 SFDVKD. V dropped 1 base and J dropped 0 bases, with 13 bases sitting between them. There are 17 residues in the CDR3. This chain's CDR3 is CATSDLPPRMSTDTQYF. CDR3 DNA: TGTGCCACCAGTGATTTACCCCCGAGGATGAGCACAGATACGCAGTATTTT.

The chain links TRBV11-2 to TRBJ2-3; 10 bases map to TRBD2. Germline V gene sequence: CDR1 SGHAT, CDR2 FQNNGV. The V segment lost 5 bases and the J segment 6 bases; nucleotides outside the gene matches: 14. CDR3 length equals 17 residues. The CDR3 nucleotides read TGTGCCAGCAGCGCTCTTAAGCGGGGGGGCGTCGCGGATACGCAGTATTTT. As protein: CASSALKRGGVADTQYF.

The chain recombines TRBV6-5 with TRBJ2-7; D is perhaps TRBD2 (6 bases). The CDR3 consists of 13 residues. V shed 2 bases and J shed 3 bases, with 8 bases lying between them. Germline V gene data show CDR1 as MNHEY and CDR2 as SVGAGI. CDR3 sequence reads: CASSYRRGYEQYF. DNA of the CDR3: TGTGCCAGCAGTTACAGGCGGGGCTACGAGCAGTACTTC.

This chain connects TRBV9 to TRBJ2-3, with a weak D call TRBD1 (6 bases). Trimming pared 4 bases from V and 3 bases from J, leaving 21 bases between. This CDR3 is built from 17 residues. Germline loops: CDR1 SGDLS, CDR2 YYNGEE. DNA for the CDR3: TGTGCCAGCAGCCCAGAAGGTGGGCAGGGGTTGACAGATACGCAGTATTTT. It is translated as CASSPEGGQGLTDTQYF.

The chain links TRBV28 to TRBJ2-1; 8 bases map to TRBD2. CDR1 is MDHEN, CDR2 SYDVKM, per germline. The V gene end was trimmed by 5 bases and the J gene end by 5 bases; junction bases not matched to a gene: 8. This CDR3 region has 15 residues. CDR3 loop: CASSPRGGGNNEQFF. The CDR3 DNA follows: TGTGCCAGCAGTCCTCGTGGCGGGGGGAACAATGAGCAGTTCTTC.

The genes are TRBV19 and TRBJ2-1; TRBD2 matches at 9 bases. The CDR3 spans 15 residues. Germline CDR1 LNHDA, CDR2 SQIVND (reference sequence). The V gene end was trimmed by 10 bases and the J gene end by 7 bases; junction bases not matched to a gene: 14. DNA of the CDR3: TGTGCCACCGGGGGGCGGGGACTAGCAGTGAATGAGCAGTTCTTC. Protein product: CATGGRGLAVNEQFF.

CDR3 region: CASSGTGGAGVAKNIQYF. The CDR3 region has the DNA TGTGCCAGCAGCGGGACAGGGGGCGCTGGGGTAGCCAAAAACATTCAGTACTTC. This chain uses TRBV5-5 with TRBJ2-4; 12 bases line up with TRBD1. The CDR3 consists of 18 residues. Losses at the gene ends were 4 bases for V and 0 bases for J; bases not matched to a gene: 8. CDR1 and CDR2 (germline): SGHKS, YYEKEE (reference sequence).

The V gene is TRBV7-2, the J gene TRBJ1-2; a weak D match, TRBD1 (5 bases). V shed 5 bases and J shed 4 bases, with 17 bases lying between them. This CDR3 contains 15 residues. Germline V gives CDR1 SGHTA, CDR2 FQGNSA. CDR3 sequence: CASSLPRVSSYGYTF. DNA of the CDR3: TGTGCCAGCAGCCTCCCCAGGGTCTCCTCCTATGGCTACACCTTC. Full variable domain (outside the CDR3, taken from reference TRBV7-2 and TRBJ1-2): GAGVSQSPSNKVTEKGKDVELRCDPISGHTALYWYRQSLGQGLEFLIYFQGNSAPDKSGLPSDRFSAERTGGSVSTLTIQRTQQEDSAVYLCASSLPRVSSYGYTFGSGTRLTVV.

The chain recombines TRBV7-2 with TRBJ2-5, with TRBD2 matching over 10 bases. CDR3 length equals 18 residues. Trimming at V came to 2 bases and at J to 5 bases, leaving 14 bases not matched to a gene. CDR1 and CDR2 from the germline V gene are SGHTA and FQGNSA. CDR3 bases: TGTGCCAGCAGCTTATTCCCAGGGACTAGCGAGCGTAGGGAGACCCAGTACTTC. Translated, it gives CASSLFPGTSERRETQYF.

The gene calls are TRBV18 and TRBJ2-7, with D unresolved. The CDR3 contains 13 residues. Trimming left V 1 base short and J 5 bases short, with 9 bases between. Germline V gene lookup returns CDR1 KGHSH and CDR2 LQKENI. CDR3: CASSPLQSDEQYF. For the CDR3, the DNA is TGTGCCAGCTCACCACTCCAGTCCGACGAGCAGTACTTC.

V is TRBV7-8 and J is TRBJ2-3; 7 bases match TRBD2. The ends lost 3 bases at V and 3 bases at J; junction bases unmatched: 6. The CDR3 is made up of 15 amino acids. CDR1 is SGHVS and CDR2 is FQNEAQ in the germline V gene. CDR3 residues: CASSLFRGETDTQYF. In DNA, the CDR3 is TGTGCCAGCAGCTTGTTCCGGGGGGAAACAGATACGCAGTATTTT. The complete variable domain, with remaining parts taken from reference TRBV7-8 and TRBJ2-3, reads GAGVSQSPRYKVAKRGQDVALRCDPISGHVSLFWYQQALGQGPEFLTYFQNEAQLDKSGLPSDRFFAERPEGSVSTLKIQRTQQEDSAVYLCASSLFRGETDTQYFGPGTRLTVL.

V is TRBV3-1 (or the pseudogene TRBV3-2) and J is TRBJ2-7; 8 bases match TRBD2. This CDR3 has 15 amino acids. Germline V CDR1 and CDR2: LGHDT, YNNKEL (reference sequence). After removal of 6 bases from V and 0 bases from J, the junction contained 7 bases not matched to a gene. The chain's CDR3 is CASSHSGIYSYEQYF. The CDR3 DNA follows: TGTGCCAGCAGTCATAGCGGGATATACTCCTACGAGCAGTACTTC.

Of note for this clone: This sample also contains other DNA sequences that code for the same CDR3. This sequence joins TRBV12-3 or TRBV12-4 and TRBJ2-5, with 7 bases that match TRBD2. The CDR3 totals 13 residues. V lost 4 bases to trimming and J lost 4 bases; unmatched junction nucleotides: 3. The CDR3 is CASSSGGGETQYF. The CDR3 nucleotides are TGTGCCAGCAGTTCCGGCGGGGGAGAGACCCAGTACTTC.

The rearrangement links TRBV12-3 or TRBV12-4 to TRBJ2-7; D uncertain. The V gene lost 5 bases and the J gene lost 6 bases, with 11 bases spanning the gap. The CDR3 sequence is 12 residues long. The CDR3 here is CASSILLREQYF. CDR3 sequence (DNA): TGTGCCAGCAGTATTCTATTACGCGAGCAGTACTTC.

The chain joins TRBV27 to TRBJ2-7; D unresolved. This CDR3 is 13 amino acids long. Germline V gene data show CDR1 as MNHEY and CDR2 as SMNVEV (reference sequence). Deletions cut 0 bases from V and 3 bases from J, with 6 bases between. CDR3 in DNA: TGTGCCAGCAGTTTATCGTCCCGCTACGAGCAGTACTTC. Translation gives CASSLSSRYEQYF.

The genes are TRBV19 and TRBJ1-2, with 7 bases aligning to TRBD1. The germline V gene has CDR1 LNHDA and CDR2 SQIVND (reference sequence). J gave up 4 bases and V 7 bases, and 9 bases lay outside the gene matches. The CDR3 extends over 14 amino acids. Written as DNA, the CDR3 is TGTGCCAGTATCCCCCGGGACAGCGTCTATGGCTACACCTTC. Its protein is CASIPRDSVYGYTF.

The chain has TRBV6-5 and TRBJ1-2; D ambiguous. This CDR3 is built from 11 residues. CDR1 MNHEY and CDR2 SVGAGI come from the germline V gene. Trimming took 4 bases from V and 7 from J, leaving 7 bases between them. The CDR3 loop reads CASSSPIGYTF. DNA of the CDR3: TGTGCCAGCAGTTCCCCTATTGGCTACACCTTC.

The CDR3 loop reads CASSYSPVGAEEKLFF. CDR3 coding DNA: TGTGCCAGCAGTTACTCACCGGTAGGGGCGGAGGAAAAACTGTTTTTT. This chain links TRBV6-6 with TRBJ1-4, with TRBD1 as a possible D gene (5 bases). The ends were cut back, 0 bases at V and 8 bases at J, with 16 bases in the middle. CDR3 length equals 16 residues. CDR1 is MNHNY, CDR2 SVGAGI, per germline (reference sequence).

The J gene is TRBJ2-7, the V gene TRBV4-2; the D is unclear. Germline CDR1 is LGHNA and CDR2 is YNFKEQ. The length of the CDR3 is 13 residues. V lost 0 bases, J lost 3 bases, and 6 bases lay in between. The CDR3 coding sequence is TGTGCCAGCAGCCAAGACCTCCTCTACGAGCAGTACTTC. Encoded protein: CASSQDLLYEQYF.

The chain employs TRBV28 and TRBJ2-2; D not resolved. The V gene's germline CDR1 is MDHEN and CDR2 SYDVKM. The ends were cut back, 5 bases at V and 5 bases at J, with 6 bases in the middle. This CDR3 contains 12 residues. The CDR3 bases are TGTGCCAGCAGTCTACAGACCGGGGAGCTGTTTTTT. Its translation is CASSLQTGELFF.